This is a list of T cell receptor beta chains from one sample in a study of blood T cell repertoires in COVID-19. Profiling relied on immunoSEQ multiplex PCR, and the TCRdb table lists in-frame clones only, not all of them. The sample contains a few hundred thousand clones, approximately 87% of which appear only once. Sample: peripheral blood. Receptors were obtained from a man in his 60s who had recovered from COVID-19. The CDR3 runs from the conserved cysteine through the conserved F or W. Each record gives: J gene, V gene, clone size, D gene, CDR3 protein, CDR3 DNA. D genes are given only for firm matches. Part of the rows lack a size; the others show once, few, many or a class for expanded clones.

TRBJ1-6 TRBV5-4 NA NA CASSPGRGSNSPLHF TGTGCCAGCAGCCCTGGTAGGGGTAGCAATTCACCCCTCCACTTT
TRBJ1-5 TRBV6-2/TRBV6-3 NA TRBD1 CASRPWTGAEQPQHF TGTGCCAGCAGACCTTGGACAGGGGCGGAGCAGCCCCAGCATTTT
TRBJ2-7 TRBV9 NA NA CASSVGTTGNEQYF TGTGCCAGCAGCGTAGGAACCACAGGCAACGAGCAGTACTTC
TRBJ1-1 TRBV7-3 NA TRBD1 CASRGQGANTEAFF TGTGCCAGCAGAGGACAGGGAGCGAACACTGAAGCTTTCTTT
TRBJ1-5 TRBV12-5 NA TRBD1 CASGLWDRSNQPQHF TGTGCTAGTGGCCTATGGGACAGGAGCAATCAGCCCCAGCATTTT
TRBJ2-7 TRBV28 NA NA CASSRDQGRPYEQYF TGTGCCAGCAGTCGAGATCAGGGGCGACCCTACGAGCAGTACTTC
TRBJ1-1 TRBV2 NA NA CASSSRDEWDTEAFF TGTGCCAGCAGCAGCAGGGATGAGTGGGACACTGAAGCTTTCTTT
TRBJ1-1 TRBV19 NA NA CASSLNMNTEAFF TGTGCCAGTAGTTTAAACATGAACACTGAAGCTTTCTTT
TRBJ2-1 TRBV3-1/TRBV3-2 NA TRBD2 CASSLLAGVGNEQFF TGTGCCAGCAGCCTGCTAGCGGGAGTGGGGAATGAGCAGTTCTTC
TRBJ2-7 TRBV27 NA TRBD1 CASMYTTGNEQYF TGTGCCAGCATGTACACGACAGGGAACGAGCAGTACTTC
TRBJ2-2 TRBV6-6 NA TRBD1 CASSPSGTAGELFF TGTGCCAGCAGCCCTTCCGGGACAGCCGGGGAGCTGTTTTTT
TRBJ2-1 TRBV5-1 NA NA CASSPAGDHYNEQFF TGCGCCAGCAGCCCGGCAGGGGACCACTACAATGAGCAGTTCTTC
TRBJ1-2 TRBV20-1 NA NA CSASLAGQDMGGYTF TGCAGTGCTAGTTTAGCGGGGCAGGACATGGGTGGCTACACCTTC
TRBJ2-6 TRBV27 NA NA CASSIGHSSGANVLTF TGTGCCAGCAGTATCGGACATTCCTCTGGGGCCAACGTCCTGACTTTC
TRBJ2-7 TRBV27 NA NA CASRPVSGYYEQYF TGTGCCAGCCGCCCTGTCAGCGGGTACTACGAGCAGTACTTC
TRBJ2-1 TRBV24-1 NA TRBD2 CATSDFCLPLAGLTFGCNEQFF TGTGCCACCAGTGATTTCTGTCTCCCCCTAGCGGGACTAACCTTCGGCTGCAATGAGCAGTTCTTC
TRBJ2-5 TRBV14 NA NA CASSQDRQGETQYF TGTGCCAGCAGCCAAGACCGGCAGGGAGAGACCCAGTACTTC
TRBJ2-5 TRBV11-3 NA NA CASSPHVGGAQYF TGTGCCAGCAGCCCCCACGTAGGCGGGGCCCAGTACTTC
TRBJ1-3 TRBV15 once NA CATSRDPGAGNTIYF TGTGCCACCAGCAGAGACCCAGGGGCTGGAAACACCATATATTTT
TRBJ1-5 TRBV25-1 NA NA CASSDWRGSDQPQHF TGTGCCAGCAGTGATTGGAGGGGCAGTGATCAGCCCCAGCATTTT
TRBJ1-4 TRBV19 NA NA CASSPGATGLREKLFF TGTGCCAGTAGCCCCGGCGCGACTGGGTTGCGTGAAAAACTGTTTTTT
TRBJ1-2 TRBV11-2 few TRBD1 CASSPNAGQDNYGYTF TGTGCCAGCAGCCCTAACGCTGGACAGGACAACTATGGCTACACCTTC
TRBJ1-1 TRBV18 NA NA CASSPPQGRTEAFF TGTGCCAGCTCACCACCCCAGGGAAGGACTGAAGCTTTCTTT
TRBJ2-1 TRBV5-1 NA TRBD2 CASSAYRPSGSVSEQFF TGCGCCAGCAGCGCTTATCGTCCTAGCGGGAGTGTCAGTGAGCAGTTCTTC
TRBJ1-5 TRBV15 many NA CATSRDFSNQPQHF TGTGCCACCAGCCGGGATTTTAGCAATCAGCCCCAGCATTTT
TRBJ2-7 TRBV4-2 NA NA CASRPSVGPLEQYF TGTGCCAGCAGGCCCTCGGTGGGGCCCCTGGAGCAGTACTTC
TRBJ2-5 TRBV7-3 NA TRBD1 CASSPGTAQETQYF TGTGCCAGCAGCCCCGGGACAGCCCAAGAGACCCAGTACTTC
TRBJ2-7 TRBV5-5 NA TRBD1 CASRLGQGPYEQYF TGTGCCAGCAGATTGGGACAGGGCCCCTACGAGCAGTACTTC
TRBJ1-2 TRBV5-4 few NA CASSEDRNYGYTF TGTGCCAGCAGCGAGGACAGAAACTATGGCTACACCTTC
TRBJ2-1 TRBV30 NA TRBD2 CARSGAYNEQFF TGTGCCCGGAGCGGGGCCTACAATGAGCAGTTCTTC
TRBJ2-1 TRBV5-8 few TRBD1 CASSLGDRVKNEQFF TGTGCCAGCAGCTTAGGGGACAGGGTTAAGAATGAGCAGTTCTTC
TRBJ2-7 TRBV29-1 NA NA CSVATYEQYF TGCAGCGTCGCGACCTACGAGCAGTACTTC
TRBJ1-1 TRBV19 NA NA CASSMTDTEAFF TGTGCCAGTAGTATGACAGACACTGAAGCTTTCTTT
TRBJ1-1 TRBV19 NA NA CASTARGAMNTEAFF TGTGCCAGTACCGCTAGAGGAGCGATGAACACTGAAGCTTTCTTT
TRBJ1-2 TRBV19 NA NA CASSISREGYTF TGTGCCAGTAGTATATCTAGGGAGGGCTACACCTTC
TRBJ1-6 TRBV5-1 once NA CASSLAPGGPLSNSPLHF TGCGCCAGCAGCTTGGCGCCGGGGGGCCCTCTCTCTAATTCACCCCTCCACTTT
TRBJ2-5 TRBV5-1 NA NA CASSLKGRVPSWTQYF TGCGCCAGCAGCTTGAAGGGCAGGGTACCCTCATGGACCCAGTACTTC
TRBJ2-7 TRBV18 few NA CASSQAGQTYEQYF TGTGCCAGCTCACAGGCGGGACAGACCTACGAGCAGTACTTC
TRBJ2-3 TRBV12-5 NA TRBD1 CASGDPRTGSTDTQYF TGTGCTAGTGGTGACCCCAGGACAGGGAGTACAGATACGCAGTATTTT
TRBJ2-3 TRBV7-3 NA TRBD2 CASSPRASGLTDTQYF TGTGCCAGCAGCCCCCGGGCTAGCGGACTCACAGATACGCAGTATTTT
TRBJ2-5 TRBV27 NA TRBD2 CASSLRTSGRMEETQYF TGTGCCAGCAGTCTCCGGACTAGCGGGAGAATGGAAGAGACCCAGTACTTC
TRBJ1-1 TRBV14 NA NA CASSPEATEAFF TGTGCCAGCAGCCCGGAGGCCACTGAAGCTTTCTTT
TRBJ1-4 TRBV6-5 NA NA CASSWVTLDEKLFF TGTGCCAGCAGTTGGGTGACTTTGGATGAAAAACTGTTTTTT
TRBJ1-1 TRBV10-3 NA TRBD1 CAISVRTGRNTEAFF TGTGCCATCAGTGTTAGGACAGGAAGGAACACTGAAGCTTTCTTT
TRBJ2-5 TRBV7-9 NA NA CASSLGEYQETQYF TGTGCCAGCAGCTTAGGAGAGTACCAAGAGACCCAGTACTTC
TRBJ1-5 TRBV6-5 once NA CASSYSGAGHQPQHF TGTGCCAGCAGTTACTCGGGGGCAGGACATCAGCCCCAGCATTTT
TRBJ2-7 TRBV6-5 NA TRBD1 CATSTGPSYEQYF TGTGCCACCTCGACAGGGCCCTCCTACGAGCAGTACTTC
TRBJ2-5 TRBV27 NA NA CASSQGTIQETQYF TGTGCCAGCAGTCAGGGGACAATCCAAGAGACCCAGTACTTC
TRBJ1-1 TRBV4-3 NA NA CASSQDVRVDTEAFF TGCGCCAGCAGCCAAGATGTCCGGGTAGACACTGAAGCTTTCTTT
TRBJ1-1 TRBV5-1 NA NA CASSLGRQNTEAFF TGCGCCAGCAGCTTGGGGCGGCAGAACACTGAAGCTTTCTTT
TRBJ1-3 TRBV28 NA NA CASSSGVSGNTIYF TGTGCCAGCAGCTCAGGGGTCTCTGGAAACACCATATATTTT